The 4 T cell receptor beta chains presented below share a single source sample, sequenced in a study of blood T cell repertoires in COVID-19. Profiled with immunoSEQ multiplex PCR; TCRdb holds only in-frame clones, not every one. The sample has about 73,000 clones; approximately 88% are singletons. The sequenced sample was peripheral blood. Receptor source: an elderly man with active or convalescent COVID-19.

The chain uses TRBV6-6 and TRBJ2-7; weak D call: TRBD2 (6 bases). V lost 6 bases and J lost 7, with 16 bases in between. Germline CDR1 reads MNHNY; CDR2 reads SVGAGI (reference sequence). CDR3 size: 13 residues. The CDR3 bases are TGTGCCAGCAGCCGGGACTCCCTACGGGAGCAGTACTTC. It translates to CASSRDSLREQYF.

The rearrangement joins TRBV6-6 to TRBJ2-7; TRBD1 might be the D (6 bases). Germline CDR1 and CDR2: MNHNY and SVGAGI (reference sequence). This CDR3 contains 15 residues. V lost 0 bases to trimming and J lost 1 base, with 10 bases between them. The CDR3 loop reads CASSYSSRGSYEQYF. CDR3 bases: TGTGCCAGCAGTTACTCCTCCAGGGGTTCCTACGAGCAGTACTTC.

The rearrangement joins TRBV4-1 to TRBJ2-3; tentatively, D is TRBD1 (6 bases). CDR1 is MGHRA and CDR2 is YSYEKL in the germline V gene. The CDR3 is 16 amino acids. V was shortened by 1 base and J by 3 bases, with 14 bases between the two germline ends. CDR3 sequence reads: CASSQGTGRRTDTQYF. The CDR3 DNA sequence: TGCGCCAGCAGCCAAGGAACAGGGAGAAGGACAGATACGCAGTATTTT.

J is TRBJ2-1 and V is TRBV2; TRBD2 matches at 11 bases. The germline gives CDR1 SNHLY, CDR2 FYNNEI. V shed 6 bases, J shed 4 bases, and the junction held 5 bases outside the gene matches. This CDR3 comprises 15 residues. This CDR3 is CASRGTSGVYNEQFF. The DNA for the CDR3 is TGTGCCAGCAGAGGGACTAGCGGAGTATACAATGAGCAGTTCTTC. The full variable domain, rest sourced from reference TRBV2 and TRBJ2-1, is EPEVTQTPSHQVTQMGQEVILRCVPISNHLYFYWYRQILGQKVEFLVSFYNNEISEKSEIFDDQFSVERPDGSNFTLKIRSTKLEDSAMYFCASRGTSGVYNEQFFGPGTRLTVL.